This T cell receptor (beta chain) came from a study of regulatory T cells in long-lasting Graves disease. HTBI primers from iRepertoire and Arm-PCR of CDR3 regions yielded the TCR beta libraries. Each CDR3 protein is one row after TCRdb ran MiXCR on the multiplex PCR reads. The table has 600,000 to 650,000 distinct CDR3 sequences, 16% seen once. The V end was cut by 5 bases, the J end by 0 bases, with 11 bases between. CDR3 length: 16 residues. CDR1 and CDR2 (germline): MNHEY, SMNVEV (reference sequence). Many counts were recorded for this clonotype. Indicated time point: newly diagnosed GD, antithyroid drugs for less than 3 months. There was RNA extracted from PBMCs, and the TCR library was made from it. These data were also filed under a second study, of T cells in Graves' hyperthyroidism and ophthalmopathy.

The clonotype was recovered from a woman under 40 with Graves disease. The genes are TRBV27 and TRBJ1-6, with D possibly matching TRBD1 (5 bases). Source: peripheral blood mononuclear cells (PBMCs), taken at new diagnosis, from a patient treated with antithyroid drugs. The CDR3 sequence is CASSLLGDSYNSPLHF. The CDR3 DNA is TGTGCCAGCAGTCTTCTGGGGGACTCCTATAATTCACCCCTCCACTTT.